The 9 T cell receptor beta chains in this list originate from one sample, sequenced in a study of blood T cells in healthy people across ages. The second PCR ran about 7 to 12 cycles with a sample-barcoded 5' primer and J-beta primers. TCRdb recomputed calls from the 5' RACE reads with MiXCR, one row per CDR3 protein. The data hold hundreds of thousands of distinct CDR3 sequences, with around 26% observed a single time. The specimen sequenced was blood. These receptors originate from a woman aged 80 or over in good health.

The chain employs TRBV18 and TRBJ1-1, with 11 bases fitting TRBD1. Germline values: CDR1 KGHSH, CDR2 LQKENI. The CDR3 consists of 15 residues. V dropped 7 bases and J dropped 0; count of bases not matched to a gene: 4. CDR3 coding DNA: TGTGCCAGCTTACGGACAGGGGGCCTGAACACTGAAGCTTTCTTT. This translates into CASLRTGGLNTEAFF.

This clonotype was observed at least ten times. The chain uses TRBV5-1 and TRBJ2-7; the D gene could be TRBD1 or TRBD2 (5 bases each). Per the germline V gene, CDR1 is SGHRS and CDR2 is YFSETQ. CDR3 length equals 20 residues. With 0 bases removed from V and 1 base from J, the gap between germline ends came to 26 bases. The CDR3 here is CASSLVARWPGTDESYEQYF. CDR3 sequence (DNA): TGCGCCAGCAGCTTGGTGGCCCGGTGGCCAGGGACCGACGAGTCCTACGAGCAGTACTTC.

This clonotype was counted ten times or more. The chain employs TRBV7-2 and TRBJ2-3, with 12 nucleotides matching TRBD2. CDR3 length equals 16 residues. Germline V gene lookup returns CDR1 SGHTA and CDR2 FQGNSA. V trimming: 4 bases; J trimming: 4 bases; junction bases outside the gene matches: 6. The CDR3 protein is CASSSNRLAGADTQYF. The CDR3 DNA follows: TGTGCCAGCAGCTCAAACCGACTAGCGGGGGCAGATACGCAGTATTTT.

As regards this clonotype: It may be a read error: a sequence one base away is much more abundant. The chain uses TRBV4-3 and TRBJ1-2, with D possibly being TRBD1 (6 bases). CDR1 is LGHNA and CDR2 is YSLEER in the germline V gene. The CDR3 loop spans 16 amino acids. The CDR3 here is CVSSQPGGPANYGYTF. In DNA form, the CDR3 reads TGCGTCAGCAGCCAACCTGGGGGGCCAGCTAACTATGGCTACACCTTC.

V gene TRBV7-9 combines with J gene TRBJ1-2, with D hard to call. CDR1 and CDR2 (germline): SEHNR, FQNEAQ (reference sequence). Trimming stripped 4 bases from V and 5 bases from J, with 14 bases between. The CDR3 extends over 14 amino acids. CDR3 residues: CASSSGRTTYGYTF. CDR3 nucleotide sequence: TGTGCCAGCAGCTCAGGAAGGACGACTTATGGCTACACCTTC.

This chain uses TRBV20-1 with TRBJ2-5; 7 bases agree with TRBD1. Germline CDR1 is DFQATT and CDR2 is SNEGSKA (reference sequence). The trim removed 1 base at V and 12 bases at J, leaving 5 bases unmatched. The CDR3 contains 11 residues. The chain's CDR3 is CSARGGQYEYF. The CDR3 coding sequence is TGCAGTGCTAGAGGGGGACAGTACGAGTACTTC.

This clonotype appeared many times. The rearrangement joins TRBV6-2 or TRBV6-3 to TRBJ1-2; D unresolved. CDR3 length equals 21 residues. Germline CDR1 reads MNHEY; CDR2 reads SVGEGT. V gave up 0 bases and J gave up 0 bases, with 26 bases separating them. The CDR3 is CASSYSTPWQVNPEANYGYTF. DNA for the CDR3: TGTGCCAGCAGTTACTCGACCCCGTGGCAGGTTAATCCTGAAGCTAACTATGGCTACACCTTC.

There are a few counts of this clonotype. The genes are TRBV24-1 and TRBJ1-5, with TRBD1 as a possible D gene (6 bases). CDR3 length: 17 amino acids. Germline CDR1 is KGHDR and CDR2 is SFDVKD. Trimming cost V 5 bases and J 2 bases, with 18 bases left between them. Here the CDR3 reads CATSGTAGDSGNQPQHF. The CDR3, as DNA: TGTGCCACCAGTGGGACGGCAGGGGATAGCGGCAATCAGCCCCAGCATTTT.

A word on this clonotype: Possible read error: a much larger clone is one base away. The chain carries TRBV7-9 and TRBJ2-1, with D possibly being TRBD1 (6 bases). CDR1 and CDR2 (germline): SEHNR, FQNEAQ (reference sequence). The length of the CDR3 is 15 residues. CDR3 in amino acids: CASTPRGRAYNGQFF. The DNA for the CDR3 is TGTGCCAGCACCCCCAGGGGTCGGGCCTACAATGGGCAGTTCTTC. Full variable domain (remainder filled in from reference TRBV7-9 and TRBJ2-1): DTGVSQNPRHKITKRGQNVTFRCDPISEHNRLYWYRQTLGQGPEFLTYFQNEAQLEKSRLLSDRFSAERPKGSFSTLEIQRTEQGDSAMYLCASTPRGRAYNGQFFGPGTRLTVL.